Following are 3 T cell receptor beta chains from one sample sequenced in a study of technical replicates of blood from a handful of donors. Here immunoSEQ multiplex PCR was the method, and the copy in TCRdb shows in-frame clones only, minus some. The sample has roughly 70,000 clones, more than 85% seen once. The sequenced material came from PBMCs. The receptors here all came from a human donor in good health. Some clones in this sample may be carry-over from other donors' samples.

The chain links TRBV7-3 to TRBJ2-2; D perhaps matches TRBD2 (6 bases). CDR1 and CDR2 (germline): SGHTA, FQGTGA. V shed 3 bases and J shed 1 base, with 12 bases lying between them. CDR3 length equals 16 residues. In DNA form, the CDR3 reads TGTGCCAGCAGCTTCCTAGCGCCTAAGAACACCGGGGAGCTGTTTTTT. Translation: CASSFLAPKNTGELFF.

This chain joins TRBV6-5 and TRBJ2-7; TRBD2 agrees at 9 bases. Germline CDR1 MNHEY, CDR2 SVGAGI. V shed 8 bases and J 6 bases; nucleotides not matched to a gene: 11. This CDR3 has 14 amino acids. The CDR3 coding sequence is TGTGCCAGCGGTAGCGGGAGCATAGCAGGCGAGCAGTACTTC. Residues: CASGSGSIAGEQYF.

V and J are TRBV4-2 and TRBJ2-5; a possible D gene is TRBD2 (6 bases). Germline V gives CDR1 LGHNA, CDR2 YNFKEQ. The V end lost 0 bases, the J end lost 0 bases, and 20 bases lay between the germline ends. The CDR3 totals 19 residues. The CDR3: CASSQDWWGLAWYQETQYF. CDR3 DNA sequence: TGTGCCAGCAGCCAAGATTGGTGGGGCCTAGCGTGGTACCAAGAGACCCAGTACTTC.